Below, one T cell receptor beta chain is given with its context. The data belong to a study of blood T cell repertoires in COVID-19. About the research overall: COVID-19 samples from acute and convalescent phases originated in the United States, Italy and Spain. In each case, the material was cDNA or gDNA derived from T cells, B-cell-depleted T cells, or PBMCs.

Per the authors' pipeline: Amplification from reference gene primers served as the basis for estimated nucleated cell counts. Using immunoSEQ multiplex PCR, the repertoire was profiled, and TCRdb retains in-frame clones only, with some absent. For V, J and clone size, that table is used; D and trimming come from the DNA. The data hold more than 200,000 clones, with roughly 88% observed a single time. V trimming: 3 bases; J trimming: 0 bases; junction bases outside the gene matches: 4. Germline V CDR1 and CDR2: SGHRS, YFSETQ. This CDR3 has 18 amino acids. V usage is TRBV5-1 and J usage is TRBJ2-1; 15 nucleotides match TRBD2. This sequence was found in a man aged 35 to 55 with acute or convalescent COVID-19. Sequenced sample: peripheral blood. CDR3 amino acids: CASSWGLAGGLSYNEQFF. CDR3 coding DNA: TGCGCCAGCAGCTGGGGACTAGCGGGAGGCCTCTCCTACAATGAGCAGTTCTTC.